This is a list of T cell receptor beta chains from one sample in a study of T cells in Graves' hyperthyroidism and ophthalmopathy. Each CDR3 protein gets one entry after TCRdb re-called the multiplex PCR reads with MiXCR. Counted here are more than 500,000 distinct CDR3 sequences, 15% to 20% occurring once; the ten biggest clones make up less than 4.5%. Source material: blood. These receptors were taken from a woman aged 25 to 39 with Graves' hyperthyroidism. Both conserved end residues are part of each CDR3. D genes are given only for firm matches. Not every row has a clone size; where given, it reads once, few, many or a size class.

clone size: many
D gene: -
J gene: TRBJ2-7
V gene: TRBV28
CDR3 DNA: TGTGCCAGCAGTTTTAGTGAGAACCACGAGCAGTACTTC
CDR3 protein: CASSFSENHEQYF

clone size: -
D gene: -
J gene: TRBJ2-2
V gene: TRBV6-5
CDR3 DNA: TGTGCCAGCAGTTACGGTGTGGCCATCGGGGAGCTGTTTTTT
CDR3 protein: CASSYGVAIGELFF

clone size: many
D gene: -
J gene: TRBJ2-5
V gene: TRBV7-2
CDR3 DNA: TGTGCCAGCAGCTCGATGGGGAGAGTCCAAGAGACCCAGTACTTC
CDR3 protein: CASSSMGRVQETQYF

clone size: few
D gene: TRBD2
J gene: TRBJ2-5
V gene: TRBV19
CDR3 DNA: TGTGCCAGTAACCCAAGGACTAGCGGGAGGACTGAGACCCAGTACTTC
CDR3 protein: CASNPRTSGRTETQYF

clone size: few
D gene: -
J gene: TRBJ1-2
V gene: TRBV7-2
CDR3 DNA: TGTGCCAGCAGAATCCAGGGTAACTATGGCTACACCTTC
CDR3 protein: CASRIQGNYGYTF

clone size: many
D gene: TRBD2
J gene: TRBJ2-5
V gene: TRBV6-6
CDR3 DNA: TGTGCCAGCAGTTACGTGTCCAGCGGGAGGGTCCTAGAGACCCAGTACTTC
CDR3 protein: CASSYVSSGRVLETQYF

clone size: many
D gene: -
J gene: TRBJ2-1
V gene: TRBV24-1
CDR3 DNA: TGTGCCACCAGCAAGACACTTTACAATGAGCAGTTCTTC
CDR3 protein: CATSKTLYNEQFF

clone size: many
D gene: TRBD2
J gene: TRBJ2-3
V gene: TRBV27
CDR3 DNA: TGTGCCAGCAGTCGAATAGCGGGAGAAGATACGCAGTATTTT
CDR3 protein: CASSRIAGEDTQYF

clone size: many
D gene: -
J gene: TRBJ2-7
V gene: TRBV29-1
CDR3 DNA: TGCAGCGTATCAAGCGTGGGCTACGAGCAGTACTTC
CDR3 protein: CSVSSVGYEQYF

clone size: many
D gene: TRBD2
J gene: TRBJ2-3
V gene: TRBV11-2
CDR3 DNA: TGTGCCAGCAGGATAGGGCTAGCGGGAGGGCCCACAGATACGCAGTATTTT
CDR3 protein: CASRIGLAGGPTDTQYF

clone size: many
D gene: -
J gene: TRBJ1-2
V gene: TRBV12-3/TRBV12-4
CDR3 DNA: TGTGCCAGCAGTTTTAGGAGGGCGGAGAGCTATGGCTACACCTTC
CDR3 protein: CASSFRRAESYGYTF

clone size: few
D gene: -
J gene: TRBJ2-5
V gene: TRBV28
CDR3 DNA: TGTGCCAGCCGAAGGGGCTGGGAAGAGACCCAGTACTTC
CDR3 protein: CASRRGWEETQYF

clone size: -
D gene: TRBD2
J gene: TRBJ2-1
V gene: TRBV24-1
CDR3 DNA: TGTGCCACCAGTATAAAGCGGGGGACTGGAAACAATGAGCAGTTCTTC
CDR3 protein: CATSIKRGTGNNEQFF

clone size: few
D gene: TRBD2
J gene: TRBJ2-7
V gene: TRBV20-1
CDR3 DNA: TGCAGTGCTAGAGATCAACTAGCGGTTTTCTCCTACGAGCAGTACTTC
CDR3 protein: CSARDQLAVFSYEQYF

clone size: many
D gene: -
J gene: TRBJ1-1
V gene: TRBV6-5
CDR3 DNA: TGTGCCAGCAGTTACTCGGGGGTTGGGACTGAAGCTTTCTTT
CDR3 protein: CASSYSGVGTEAFF

clone size: few
D gene: -
J gene: TRBJ2-1
V gene: TRBV6-1
CDR3 DNA: TGTGCCACCGGGAATGAGCAGTTCTTC
CDR3 protein: CATGNEQFF

clone size: many
D gene: -
J gene: TRBJ1-2
V gene: TRBV7-9
CDR3 DNA: TGTGCCAGCAGCTTAGTATTCCGAGGAGGGGATGGCTACACCTTC
CDR3 protein: CASSLVFRGGDGYTF

clone size: -
D gene: -
J gene: TRBJ1-2
V gene: TRBV19
CDR3 DNA: TGTGCCACCCAATGGAGGAACTTCCGAGATGGCTACACCTTC
CDR3 protein: CATQWRNFRDGYTF

clone size: few
D gene: TRBD1
J gene: TRBJ2-2
V gene: TRBV7-9
CDR3 DNA: TGTGCCAGCAGCCAGGGACAGCCCGGGGAGCTGTTTTTT
CDR3 protein: CASSQGQPGELFF

clone size: -
D gene: -
J gene: TRBJ2-1
V gene: TRBV7-9
CDR3 DNA: TGTGCCAGCAGGGACCTCTGGGGAAAGGTGGATTACAATGAGCAGTTCTTC
CDR3 protein: CASRDLWGKVDYNEQFF

clone size: -
D gene: -
J gene: TRBJ1-1
V gene: TRBV24-1
CDR3 DNA: TGTGCCACCAGCGGGGGAACTGGAGCTTTCTTT
CDR3 protein: CATSGGTGAFF

clone size: many
D gene: -
J gene: TRBJ1-1
V gene: TRBV5-1
CDR3 DNA: TGCGCCAGCAGCTTCGGGGCAGTGGGGTCGCCTGAAGCTTTCTTT
CDR3 protein: CASSFGAVGSPEAFF

clone size: many
D gene: TRBD2
J gene: TRBJ2-7
V gene: TRBV6-1
CDR3 DNA: TGTGCCAGCAGTGAAGACGGGGGAGGGACCTACGAGCAGTACTTC
CDR3 protein: CASSEDGGGTYEQYF

clone size: -
D gene: -
J gene: TRBJ1-4
V gene: TRBV7-6
CDR3 DNA: TGTGCCAGCAGATCCCCAGGGAGAACTAATGAAAAACTGTTTTTT
CDR3 protein: CASRSPGRTNEKLFF

clone size: -
D gene: -
J gene: TRBJ1-4
V gene: TRBV27
CDR3 DNA: TGTGCCAGCAGTTTATTGCCCAGGGGAGGAGAAAAACTGTTTTTT
CDR3 protein: CASSLLPRGGEKLFF

clone size: -
D gene: -
J gene: TRBJ2-5
V gene: TRBV5-1
CDR3 DNA: TGCGCCAGCAGCCAAGGAGAGAGAGGAGAGACCCAGTACTTC
CDR3 protein: CASSQGERGETQYF

clone size: -
D gene: TRBD1
J gene: TRBJ1-3
V gene: TRBV28
CDR3 DNA: TGTGCCAGCAGACCAGGGGGAATCTCTGGAAACACCATATATTTT
CDR3 protein: CASRPGGISGNTIYF

clone size: many
D gene: -
J gene: TRBJ1-2
V gene: TRBV27
CDR3 DNA: TGTGCCAGCGACTCTATCTATGGCTACACCTTC
CDR3 protein: CASDSIYGYTF

clone size: few
D gene: -
J gene: TRBJ2-1
V gene: TRBV6-6
CDR3 DNA: TGTGCCAGCAGTTACTCGAGAGGAGGGCCAACAAATGAGCAGTTCTTC
CDR3 protein: CASSYSRGGPTNEQFF

clone size: many
D gene: -
J gene: TRBJ2-1
V gene: TRBV28
CDR3 DNA: TGTGCCAGCAGTTTAGGGAAGCAGTTCTTC
CDR3 protein: CASSLGKQFF

clone size: few
D gene: -
J gene: TRBJ1-6
V gene: TRBV6-1
CDR3 DNA: TGTGCCAGCAGTGATGGACGTTGGAGGGGGAATTCACCCCTCCACTTT
CDR3 protein: CASSDGRWRGNSPLHF

clone size: -
D gene: TRBD1
J gene: TRBJ1-1
V gene: TRBV7-8
CDR3 DNA: TGTGCCAGCAGCACCGGACAGGGGGTTTTGAACACTGAAGCTTTCTTT
CDR3 protein: CASSTGQGVLNTEAFF

clone size: few
D gene: TRBD1
J gene: TRBJ2-7
V gene: TRBV6-1
CDR3 DNA: TGTGCCAGCGGCCCTCAAATGGGACAGGGCGGAGACGAGCAGTACTTC
CDR3 protein: CASGPQMGQGGDEQYF

clone size: -
D gene: -
J gene: TRBJ2-6
V gene: TRBV7-2
CDR3 DNA: TGTGCCAGCAGACTAGGCTCTGGGGCCAACGTCCTGACTTTC
CDR3 protein: CASRLGSGANVLTF

clone size: -
D gene: -
J gene: TRBJ2-2
V gene: TRBV9
CDR3 DNA: TGTGCCAGCAGCACACCCGGGACCGGGGAGCTGTTTTTT
CDR3 protein: CASSTPGTGELFF

clone size: -
D gene: -
J gene: TRBJ2-7
V gene: TRBV19
CDR3 DNA: TGTGCCAGTAGTATATATCGGGACAACTCCTACGAGCAGTACTTC
CDR3 protein: CASSIYRDNSYEQYF

clone size: -
D gene: TRBD1
J gene: TRBJ2-1
V gene: TRBV7-2
CDR3 DNA: TGTGCCAGCAGCTTGAACCGGGACAGGGTAAATGAGCAGTTCTTC
CDR3 protein: CASSLNRDRVNEQFF

clone size: many
D gene: -
J gene: TRBJ2-7
V gene: TRBV11-2
CDR3 DNA: TGTGCCAGCAGCTTAGGACTGAACTACGAGCAGTACTTC
CDR3 protein: CASSLGLNYEQYF

clone size: few
D gene: -
J gene: TRBJ2-7
V gene: TRBV5-5
CDR3 DNA: TGTGCCAGCAGCCTGGACAAACAATCCTACGAGCAGTACTTC
CDR3 protein: CASSLDKQSYEQYF

clone size: many
D gene: -
J gene: TRBJ1-5
V gene: TRBV28
CDR3 DNA: TGTGCCAGCAGCGGGTGGGACAATCAGCCCCAGCATTTT
CDR3 protein: CASSGWDNQPQHF

clone size: many
D gene: -
J gene: TRBJ2-2
V gene: TRBV28
CDR3 DNA: TGTGCCAGCTTTAGTCTCACCGGGGAGCTGTTTTTT
CDR3 protein: CASFSLTGELFF

clone size: many
D gene: -
J gene: TRBJ2-3
V gene: TRBV2
CDR3 DNA: TGTGCCAGCAGTGGTATTCATACGCAGTATTTT
CDR3 protein: CASSGIHTQYF

clone size: many
D gene: -
J gene: TRBJ1-5
V gene: TRBV27
CDR3 DNA: TGTGCCAGCAGCCCGGGCTACAATCAGCCCCAGCATTTT
CDR3 protein: CASSPGYNQPQHF

clone size: few
D gene: -
J gene: TRBJ2-1
V gene: TRBV7-9
CDR3 DNA: TGTGCCAGCAGCCCGACTGAGCGGACCTACAATGAGCAGTTCTTC
CDR3 protein: CASSPTERTYNEQFF

clone size: many
D gene: -
J gene: TRBJ2-4
V gene: TRBV12-3/TRBV12-4
CDR3 DNA: TGTGCCAGCAGTTTAGGCGGGGCGGGCCCCAAAAACATTCAGTACTTC
CDR3 protein: CASSLGGAGPKNIQYF

clone size: many
D gene: TRBD1
J gene: TRBJ2-7
V gene: TRBV3-1
CDR3 DNA: TGTGCCAGCGGTGTGGGGACAGGGGCCTACGAGCAGTACTTC
CDR3 protein: CASGVGTGAYEQYF

clone size: few
D gene: TRBD2
J gene: TRBJ2-1
V gene: TRBV20-1
CDR3 DNA: TGCAGTGCTAGACTAGCGGGAGATAGCTATGAGCAGTTCTTC
CDR3 protein: CSARLAGDSYEQFF

clone size: -
D gene: -
J gene: TRBJ2-7
V gene: TRBV14
CDR3 DNA: TGTGCCAGCAGCCCCGGCAGGGGAAACGAGCAGTACTTC
CDR3 protein: CASSPGRGNEQYF

clone size: -
D gene: TRBD1
J gene: TRBJ2-2
V gene: TRBV6-1
CDR3 DNA: TGTGCCAGCAGTAACAGGGGGACCTACACCGGGGAGCTGTTTTTT
CDR3 protein: CASSNRGTYTGELFF

clone size: many
D gene: -
J gene: TRBJ2-1
V gene: TRBV28
CDR3 DNA: TGTGCCAGCAGTTTCGGGCGACTGTACAATGAGCAGTTCTTC
CDR3 protein: CASSFGRLYNEQFF

clone size: many
D gene: -
J gene: TRBJ2-2
V gene: TRBV3-1
CDR3 DNA: TGTGCCAGCAGCCAAAACCTAGTAGGCGGGGAGCTGTTTTTT
CDR3 protein: CASSQNLVGGELFF

clone size: few
D gene: -
J gene: TRBJ2-1
V gene: TRBV3-1
CDR3 DNA: TGTGCCAGCAGCCTACAGGCGAGCTCCTACAATGAGCAGTTCTTC
CDR3 protein: CASSLQASSYNEQFF